This paragraph covers one T cell receptor beta chain sequence. This clonotype was recorded at least ten times. What this receptor recognizes is not known. No quality values exist for individual bases; no much larger clone is one base distant. Set within a cohort of healthcare workers in London, UK, this nested case-control study involved weekly PCR testing of nasopharyngeal swabs along with blood sampling. Healthcare workers were enrolled in the week of the UK lockdown, from 23 to 31 March 2020, and were followed every week for up to roughly 15 weeks. This specimen comes from a study of early T cells in non-severe SARS-CoV-2 infection (dated by TCRdb to the early 2020s). Describing the broader study: TCR sequencing used bulk RNA from unsorted whole blood, so alpha and beta chains could not be paired.

Library preparation employed 5' RACE. Sequencing relied on a NextSeq 500. Unique molecular identifiers were attached to individual cDNA molecules in the TCR library protocol so that sequencing error and PCR bias could be corrected. TCR alpha and beta chains were both sequenced, and the abundances of alpha and beta sequences in each sample were closely correlated with each other. The published analysis was carried out like this. Decombinator V4 was used to annotate the V gene, J gene and CDR3 of the TCR sequences. Expanded TCRs were defined as changing significantly between any two time points under a Poisson model with p below 0.0001. TCR abundances were normalised to the total number of TCRs sequenced per sample and were expressed as counts per million. MAIT TCRs were defined by TRAV1-2 paired with TRAJ12, TRAJ20 or TRAJ33, and iNKT TCRs by TRAV10 paired with TRAJ18. VDJdb, accessed 1 November 2021, was searched for CMV, EBV and SARS-CoV-2 annotated TCRs, excluding TCRs annotated for multiple antigens. TCRdb reanalyzed the raw reads on its own, using fastp at Q25 for trimming and MiXCR for clone calling, and kept in-frame beta chains. Each entry merges the rows of one CDR3 protein and shows their most common DNA and genes. For this entry, the V and J calls and clone size follow TCRdb and not the study's own pipeline. This sample gives over 55,000 distinct CDR3 sequences in total; over 10% of them show up just once. The ten largest make up about 2.5% of the sample.

CDR1 and CDR2, per the germline V gene (reference sequence), are SEHNR and FQNEAQ. From the cysteine through the phenylalanine, the CDR3 covers 11 amino acids. Only the CDR3 region is kept as DNA, spanning 33 bases read in frame from base 1. The germline ends are 4 bases apart after V is trimmed by 3 bases and J by 5 bases. Results the study describes overall, beyond this receptor: Matching against VDJdb was skewed toward anti-spike CD8 responses, likely underestimated virus-specific expansions, and missed private and CD4 specificities.

This specimen was whole blood, taken at baseline. The clonotype comes from an adult who was a healthcare worker with PCR-confirmed SARS-CoV-2 infection or an uninfected control (not recorded which). The rearrangement combines TRBV7-9 with TRBJ2-5, with the D gene uncertain. The nucleotides are TGTGCCAGCAGCTTTAAGGAGACCCAGTACTTC. It translates as CASSFKETQYF.